Given below is one T cell receptor (beta chain) in context. The data derive from a study of CD8+ T cells in alopecia areata. RNA, once extracted, was reverse transcribed into cDNA for use as the sequencing template. Using immunoSEQ multiplex PCR, the repertoire was profiled, and TCRdb retains in-frame clones only, with some absent. The profile shows more than 130,000 clones, 75% to 85% of them singletons. The CDR3 has 16 amino acids. After removal of 3 bases from V and 4 bases from J, the junction contained 14 bases not matched to a gene. CDR1 is SQVTM and CDR2 is ANQGSEA in the germline V gene. Documented treatment: oral pan-JAK inhibitor, 5-10 mg twice daily. Samples from alopecia areata patients were lesional scalp punch biopsies and peripheral blood.

Sequencing was performed on CD8+ T cells sorted from blood, taken at week 4, from a patient treated with tofacitinib. The origin of this receptor is a human donor with alopecia areata. The V call is TRBV29-1, the J call TRBJ2-5, with 7 positions matching TRBD1. This CDR3 is CSVDGLEDRARETQYF. The CDR3 nucleotides are TGCAGCGTTGACGGTCTAGAAGACAGGGCGAGAGAGACCCAGTACTTC.